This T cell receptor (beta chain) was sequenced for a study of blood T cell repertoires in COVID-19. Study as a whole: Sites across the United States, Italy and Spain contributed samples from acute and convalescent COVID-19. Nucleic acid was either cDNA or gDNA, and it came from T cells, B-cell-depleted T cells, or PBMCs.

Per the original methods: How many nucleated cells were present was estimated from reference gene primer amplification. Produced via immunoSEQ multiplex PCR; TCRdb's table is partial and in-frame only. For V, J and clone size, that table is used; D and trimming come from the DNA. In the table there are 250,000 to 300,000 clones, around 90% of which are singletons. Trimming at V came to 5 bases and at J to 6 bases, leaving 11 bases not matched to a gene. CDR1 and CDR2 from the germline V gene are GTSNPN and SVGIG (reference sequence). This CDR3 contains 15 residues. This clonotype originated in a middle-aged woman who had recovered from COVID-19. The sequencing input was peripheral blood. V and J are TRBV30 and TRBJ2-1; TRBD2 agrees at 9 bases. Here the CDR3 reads CAWGGPGLAFNEQFF. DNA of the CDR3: TGTGCCTGGGGGGGACCGGGACTAGCATTCAATGAGCAGTTCTTC.